The 24 T cell receptor beta chains below come from one sample, sequenced in a study of cytomegalovirus exposure and HLA in healthy donors. Use of 60 Vbeta and 13 Jbeta primers characterized the PCR. Assay used: immunoSEQ multiplex PCR; TCRdb lists only in-frame clones, some missing. The table records around 140,000 clones, roughly four fifths of them present only once. Sequencing was performed on PBMCs. These receptors originate from a man aged 18 to 30 in good health and CMV-seropositive.

As for this clone: The junction and the germline gene differ at one end; a read error may be behind it. The V and J genes are TRBV7-7 and TRBJ2-5; perhaps TRBD1 as D (6 bases). This CDR3 has 15 residues. CDR1 is SSHAT, CDR2 FNYEAQ, per germline (reference sequence). The CDR3 bases are TGTGCTAGCAGCCCCACAGGGACCTATTTAGAGACCCAGTACTTC. This codes for CASSPTGTYLETQYF.

Only a few counts were recorded for this clone. The chain is built from TRBV19 and TRBJ2-7, with 9 bases aligning to TRBD1. The CDR3 extends over 15 amino acids. V was clipped by 6 bases and J by 2 bases; unmatched bases: 8. Germline loops: CDR1 LNHDA, CDR2 SQIVND (reference sequence). This CDR3 is CASSTGQGTAYEQYF. CDR3 DNA: TGTGCCAGTAGCACAGGACAGGGGACGGCCTACGAGCAGTACTTC.

The chain couples TRBV5-1 to TRBJ2-7; 9 bases fit TRBD2. CDR1 is SGHRS and CDR2 is YFSETQ in the germline V gene. This CDR3 comprises 15 residues. The V gene end was trimmed by 2 bases and the J gene end by 4 bases; junction bases not matched to a gene: 7. CDR3 sequence (DNA): TGCGCCAGCAGCTTCCGCGGGGGGGCGGAATACGAGCAGTACTTC. It yields the protein CASSFRGGAEYEQYF.

This chain links TRBV4-2 with TRBJ1-3; no definite D call. The germline CDR1 and CDR2 sequences are LGHNA and YNFKEQ. The CDR3 runs to 15 residues. V dropped 4 bases and J dropped 2 bases, with 12 bases sitting between them. Here the CDR3 reads CASSLQLPTGNTIYF. Written as DNA, the CDR3 is TGTGCCAGCAGCCTTCAACTACCGACTGGAAACACCATATATTTT.

The gene calls are TRBV30 and TRBJ2-7; TRBD2 agrees at 12 bases. From germline, CDR1 is GTSNPN and CDR2 SVGIG (reference sequence). The CDR3 consists of 17 residues. J was trimmed by 2 bases and V by 3 bases; bases with no gene match: 11. The CDR3 reads CAWRRLAGGPGTYEQYF. The CDR3, as DNA: TGTGCCTGGAGACGTCTAGCGGGAGGGCCGGGGACCTACGAGCAGTACTTC.

The chain is built from TRBV7-9 and TRBJ2-3; D is perhaps TRBD1 (5 bases). Germline-derived CDR1 and CDR2 are SEHNR and FQNEAQ (reference sequence). V lost 1 base, J lost 1 base, and 9 bases lay in between. The length of the CDR3 is 15 residues. The chain's CDR3 is CASSLGRAGTDTQYF. The CDR3 DNA reads TGTGCCAGCAGCTTAGGCAGGGCTGGCACAGATACGCAGTATTTT.

V is TRBV10-1 and J is TRBJ1-5, with 7 bases fitting TRBD1. Germline V gene sequence: CDR1 WNHNN, CDR2 SYGVQD (reference sequence). Unmatched junction bases numbered 6, after V lost 3 bases and J lost 4 bases. The length of the CDR3 is 15 residues. The CDR3 is CASSEGSRGNQPQHF. The CDR3 nucleotides are TGCGCCAGCAGTGAAGGTAGCAGGGGGAATCAGCCCCAGCATTTT.

This clone has only one observation. The V gene is TRBV5-1, the J gene TRBJ2-7; 10 bases fit TRBD2. Germline-derived CDR1 and CDR2 are SGHRS and YFSETQ. V shed 5 bases, J shed 4 bases, and the junction held 9 bases outside the gene matches. CDR3 length: 15 residues. CDR3 amino acids: CASRAGPSGSYEQYF. CDR3 nucleotides: TGCGCCAGCAGAGCGGGGCCTAGCGGGAGTTACGAGCAGTACTTC.

The chain is built from TRBV11-2 and TRBJ1-1; tentatively, D is TRBD1 (5 bases). The CDR3 runs to 13 residues. CDR1 is SGHAT and CDR2 is FQNNGV in the germline V gene. V lost 5 bases to trimming and J lost 1 base, with 8 bases between them. CDR3 DNA sequence: TGTGCCAGCAGCGTCGACAGGAACACTGAAGCTTTCTTT. Protein sequence: CASSVDRNTEAFF.

In this sample, this clone turned up a few times. No DNA is shown, since the ends of the CDR3 on it are uncertain; the CDR3 is the one TCRdb lists. The chain has TRBV19 and TRBJ2-2; TRBD2, as called in the table, went unchecked against the DNA. The CDR3 is 14 residues long, counting both termini. Per the germline V gene, CDR1 is LNHDA and CDR2 is SQIVND (reference sequence). The CDR3 protein is CASSILRRAGELFF.

The chain links TRBV6-5 to TRBJ1-4, with TRBD1 matching 8 bases. The CDR3 sequence is 11 residues long. Trimming cost V 10 bases and J 8 bases; bases outside gene matches: 3. Germline V gives CDR1 MNHEY, CDR2 SVGAGI. CDR3 sequence: CAIRTGEKLFF. The CDR3 nucleotides read TGTGCCATCCGGACAGGGGAAAAACTGTTTTTT.

The chain recombines TRBV2 with TRBJ2-7, with TRBD2 identical over 14 bases. The CDR3 spans 13 residues. Unmatched junction bases numbered 2, after V lost 8 bases and J lost 5 bases. From germline, CDR1 is SNHLY and CDR2 FYNNEI. CDR3 protein: CASLGLAGDEQYF. The DNA of the CDR3 is TGTGCCAGCCTGGGACTAGCGGGAGACGAGCAGTACTTC.

V gene TRBV10-1 combines with J gene TRBJ2-1; TRBD2 matches at 12 bases. Germline values: CDR1 WNHNN, CDR2 SYGVQD (reference sequence). This CDR3 comprises 16 residues. V trimming: 6 bases; J trimming: 2 bases; junction bases outside the gene matches: 5. The CDR3 here is CASSEGLAGTYNEQFF. In DNA form, the CDR3 reads TGCGCCAGCAGCGAGGGACTAGCGGGTACCTACAATGAGCAGTTCTTC.

This sequence joins TRBV19 and TRBJ2-1; D unclear. The V end lost 5 bases, the J end lost 6 bases, and 11 bases lay between the germline ends. This CDR3 has 13 residues. Germline V gene sequence: CDR1 LNHDA, CDR2 SQIVND (reference sequence). The CDR3 spells CASSLQSLNEQFF. The CDR3 DNA sequence: TGTGCCAGTAGTTTACAGAGCCTCAATGAGCAGTTCTTC.

This clone has only one observation. The chain recombines TRBV28 with TRBJ2-7, with 9 bases fitting TRBD2. Trimming took 4 bases from V and 5 from J; bases not matched to a gene: 6. The germline gives CDR1 MDHEN, CDR2 SYDVKM. This CDR3 has 14 amino acids. The CDR3 here is CASSSLAGSDEQYF. CDR3 nucleotides: TGTGCCAGCAGTTCGCTAGCGGGATCCGACGAGCAGTACTTC.

The table lists this clone with a few counts. The genes are TRBV11-1 and TRBJ2-7; D gene uncertain. This CDR3 spans 13 amino acids. The germline V gene encodes CDR1 SGHAT and CDR2 FQDESV (reference sequence). Trimming took off 5 bases at V and 4 bases at J, with 12 bases between the two ends. CDR3 bases: TGTGCCAGCAGCCCGTCAAACTTTTACGAGCAGTACTTC. It encodes CASSPSNFYEQYF. Supplemented by reference TRBV11-1 and TRBJ2-7, the full variable domain reads EAEVAQSPRYKITEKSQAVAFWCDPISGHATLYWYRQILGQGPELLVQFQDESVVDDSQLPKDRFSAERLKGVDSTLKIQPAELGDSAMYLCASSPSNFYEQYFGPGTRLTVT.

V is TRBV6-1 and J is TRBJ2-1; tentatively, D is TRBD2 (5 bases). Trimming removed 3 bases at V and 4 bases at J, with 10 bases between. This CDR3 has 14 residues. The germline V gene has CDR1 MNHNS and CDR2 SASEGT. Here the CDR3 reads CASSERAKYNEQFF. Here the CDR3 DNA reads TGTGCCAGCAGTGAGAGGGCGAAATACAATGAGCAGTTCTTC.

This chain joins TRBV21-1 and TRBJ2-2; the table's D call, TRBD1, was not checked against the DNA. TRBV21-1 counts as a pseudogene. The CDR3 is 16 amino acids. CDR3 sequence: CASTGQGANGTGELFF. The CDR3 DNA reads TGTGCCAGCACCGGACAGGGGGCTAACGGCACCGGGGAGCTGTTTTTT.

The chain joins TRBV6-5 to TRBJ2-2; 8 bases align to TRBD1. The length of the CDR3 is 15 residues. J lost 0 bases, V lost 4 bases, and 1 base had no gene match. The V gene's germline CDR1 is MNHEY and CDR2 SVGAGI. CDR3 bases: TGTGCCAGCAGTTCAGGGGGCCCGAACACCGGGGAGCTGTTTTTT. This translates into CASSSGGPNTGELFF.

V usage is TRBV15 and J usage is TRBJ1-1; 9 bases line up with TRBD1. The CDR3 has 14 residues. V was pared by 10 bases and J by 2 bases, with 8 bases of the junction left unmatched. The germline V gene has CDR1 LNHNV and CDR2 YYDKDF (reference sequence). DNA of the CDR3: TGTGCCATCACACAGGGGGCTAGCAACACTGAAGCTTTCTTT. Translation: CAITQGASNTEAFF.

This chain connects TRBV5-8 to TRBJ1-3; D is ambiguous. Trimming stripped 0 bases from V and 0 bases from J, with 7 bases between. The CDR3 is made up of 15 amino acids. CDR1 and CDR2 (germline): SGHTS, YDEGEE. The CDR3 coding sequence is TGTGCCAGCAGCTTGGGACACAGCTCTGGAAACACCATATATTTT. It encodes CASSLGHSSGNTIYF.

This chain joins TRBV15 and TRBJ2-1; 7 bases are a match to TRBD1. V was clipped by 0 bases and J by 1 base; unmatched bases: 0. Germline V CDR1 and CDR2: LNHNV, YYDKDF (reference sequence). CDR3 length equals 15 residues. CDR3 loop: CATSREQGSYNEQFF. CDR3 nucleotide sequence: TGTGCCACCAGCAGAGAACAGGGGTCCTACAATGAGCAGTTCTTC. Variable domain in full (rest from reference TRBV15 and TRBJ2-1): DAMVIQNPRYQVTQFGKPVTLSCSQTLNHNVMYWYQQKSSQAPKLLFHYYDKDFNNEADTPDNFQSRRPNTSFCFLDIRSPGLGDTAMYLCATSREQGSYNEQFFGPGTRLTVL.

V and J are TRBV7-9 and TRBJ1-4; TRBD1 might be the D (5 bases). CDR3 length: 14 amino acids. V shed 5 bases and J shed 6 bases, with 13 bases lying between them. Germline assignment: CDR1 SEHNR and CDR2 FQNEAQ (reference sequence). CDR3 sequence: CASSRTPGDEKLFF. CDR3 DNA sequence: TGTGCCAGCAGCCGGACACCGGGCGATGAAAAACTGTTTTTT.

This chain uses TRBV5-4 with TRBJ1-1, with TRBD1 matching over 7 bases. This CDR3 contains 15 residues. Losses at the gene ends were 4 bases for V and 1 base for J; bases not matched to a gene: 7. CDR1 and CDR2 from the germline V gene are SGHNT and YYREEE (reference sequence). CDR3 in DNA: TGTGCCAGCAGCGCGTTGGAGGGGGCGAACACTGAAGCTTTCTTT. Translating gives CASSALEGANTEAFF.